This is a list of T cell receptor beta chains from one sample in a study of cytomegalovirus exposure and HLA in healthy donors. This table comes from immunoSEQ multiplex PCR, and its TCRdb copy is limited to in-frame clones, with some not included. Of under 200,000 clones detected, roughly 74% appear once; the ten largest clones hold 1.8%. The sample was PBMCs. The receptor source for this set is a woman aged 25 to 39 in good health and CMV-seronegative. Both conserved end residues are part of each CDR3. The D gene is left open where the match is weak. Clone size is given for some rows only: seen once, a few or many times, or a class if the clone is expanded.

cdr3_aa,cdr3_nt,j_call,d_call,clone_size,v_call
CASSLGTGPNTEAFF,TGCGCCAGCAGCTTAGGGACAGGGCCCAACACTGAAGCTTTCTTT,TRBJ1-1,TRBD1,.,TRBV5-1
CASSARGGPQETQYF,TGTGCCAGCAGCGCGAGGGGGGGCCCTCAAGAGACCCAGTACTTC,TRBJ2-5,.,.,TRBV9
CASSTRQGSYGYTF,TGTGCCAGCAGTACAAGACAGGGGTCGTATGGCTACACCTTC,TRBJ1-2,TRBD1,.,TRBV6-1
CASSPMGGEPYNEQFF,TGTGCCAGCAGCCCTATGGGCGGGGAGCCCTACAATGAGCAGTTCTTC,TRBJ2-1,.,.,TRBV7-3
CASSRQGASQPQHF,TGTGCCAGCAGTCGACAGGGGGCTAGTCAGCCCCAGCATTTT,TRBJ1-5,TRBD1,.,TRBV6-5
CASSSRTGTRETQYF,TGTGCCAGCAGCTCAAGGACCGGGACACGGGAGACCCAGTACTTC,TRBJ2-5,.,once,TRBV7-2
CASSLQNPSGELFF,TGTGCCAGCAGCTTACAGAACCCCTCCGGGGAGCTGTTTTTT,TRBJ2-2,.,.,TRBV11-3
CATRGTGRTEAFF,TGTGCCACCAGGGGGACAGGGAGGACTGAAGCTTTCTTT,TRBJ1-1,TRBD1,.,TRBV27
CASSLTGGLNTEAFF,TGTGCCAGCAGCTTAACAGGGGGCTTGAACACTGAAGCTTTCTTT,TRBJ1-1,TRBD1,.,TRBV7-3
CSVGGGGSSYEQYF,TGCAGCGTGGGGGGCGGGGGGAGCTCCTACGAGCAGTACTTC,TRBJ2-7,TRBD2,.,TRBV29-1
CVYMNTEAFF,TGTGTTTATATGAACACTGAAGCTTTCTTT,TRBJ1-1,.,.,TRBV25-1
CASSSPTAGRTYEQYF,TGTGCCAGCAGCTCCCCCACGGCGGGCCGAACCTACGAGCAGTACTTC,TRBJ2-7,.,.,TRBV7-2
CASSLESPYEQYF,TGTGCCAGCAGCTTGGAGAGTCCCTACGAGCAGTACTTC,TRBJ2-7,.,.,TRBV7-6
CASSLATRQETQYF,TGTGCCAGCAGCTTAGCTACCCGCCAAGAGACCCAGTACTTC,TRBJ2-5,.,.,TRBV11-2
CASSPLWSGETQYF,TGTGCCAGCAGCCCCCTCTGGAGCGGAGAGACCCAGTACTTC,TRBJ2-5,.,.,TRBV7-2
CASRRGTGGTYEQYF,TGTGCCAGCAGGAGGGGGACAGGGGGCACCTACGAGCAGTACTTC,TRBJ2-7,TRBD1,.,TRBV2
CASRQVNQPQHF,TGTGCCAGCAGGCAGGTAAATCAGCCCCAGCATTTT,TRBJ1-5,.,.,TRBV6-1
CASSLGGGSLYNEQFF,TGTGCCAGCAGCTTGGGAGGTGGGAGTCTATACAATGAGCAGTTCTTC,TRBJ2-1,.,.,TRBV5-4
CASSKSRHQPQHF,TGTGCCAGCAGCAAGAGTCGTCATCAGCCCCAGCATTTT,TRBJ1-5,.,.,TRBV5-8
CASSSVVTDTQYF,TGTGCCAGCAGCTCCGTCGTGACAGATACGCAGTATTTT,TRBJ2-3,.,few,TRBV7-3
CASSPINRVRTYEQYF,TGTGCCAGCAGCCCGATCAACAGGGTAAGAACCTACGAGCAGTACTTC,TRBJ2-7,.,.,TRBV11-2
CASSMGVRVNTEAFF,TGTGCCAGTAGTATGGGCGTGAGGGTGAACACTGAAGCTTTCTTT,TRBJ1-1,.,few,TRBV19
CASSGSAGVVPTDTQYF,TGTGCCAGCAGCGGCTCAGCGGGAGTAGTTCCCACAGATACGCAGTATTTT,TRBJ2-3,TRBD2,.,TRBV9
CASSPGLVNTGELFF,TGTGCCAGCAGCCCGGGACTAGTGAACACCGGGGAGCTGTTTTTT,TRBJ2-2,TRBD2,.,TRBV7-3
CASSPNLAAGTDTQYF,TGCGCCAGCAGCCCAAACTTGGCAGCAGGGACAGATACGCAGTATTTT,TRBJ2-3,.,.,TRBV4-3
CASRRNSGEPYEQYF,TGTGCCAGCAGAAGGAATAGCGGGGAGCCCTACGAGCAGTACTTC,TRBJ2-7,TRBD2,.,TRBV6-5
CASSLGYREANEQFF,TGTGCCAGCAGCTTGGGTTACAGGGAAGCGAATGAGCAGTTCTTC,TRBJ2-1,.,.,TRBV7-9
CASSPPKAGGRNEQFF,TGTGCCAGCTCACCACCGAAGGCGGGGGGCCGCAATGAGCAGTTCTTC,TRBJ2-1,TRBD2,.,TRBV18
CASSPRVGHLYGYTF,TGCGCCAGCAGCCCCCGAGTCGGACACCTCTATGGCTACACCTTC,TRBJ1-2,.,.,TRBV5-1
CASSDQALPSYEQYF,TGTGCCAGCAGTGATCAGGCCCTTCCGTCCTACGAGCAGTACTTC,TRBJ2-7,.,.,TRBV2
CASSPHGTSVNYEQYF,TGTGCCAGCAGCCCCCACGGGACTAGCGTCAACTACGAGCAGTACTTC,TRBJ2-7,TRBD2,.,TRBV11-2
CASSEALGHSNYGYTF,TGTGCCAGCAGTGAAGCGCTGGGACACTCTAACTATGGCTACACCTTC,TRBJ1-2,.,once,TRBV6-1
CASSHGTTITDTQYF,TGTGCCAGCAGCCACGGGACTACTATCACAGATACGCAGTATTTT,TRBJ2-3,TRBD2,.,TRBV7-9
CASRTQDLSNEKLFF,TGTGCCAGCAGAACACAGGATTTATCAAATGAAAAACTGTTTTTT,TRBJ1-4,.,once,TRBV6-1
CASSPTRLGTSYNEQFF,TGTGCCAGCAGCCCGACCAGACTAGGCACCTCCTACAATGAGCAGTTCTTC,TRBJ2-1,.,few,TRBV25-1
CASSVDGQGGYEQYF,TGTGCCAGCAGCGTAGATGGTCAGGGTGGCTACGAGCAGTACTTC,TRBJ2-7,.,.,TRBV9
CASSLAGGGETQYF,TGTGCCAGCAGCTTAGCGGGAGGTGGGGAGACCCAGTACTTC,TRBJ2-5,.,few,TRBV7-9
CASSLPGTGKKGYEQYF,TGCGCCAGCAGCTTACCCGGGACAGGGAAAAAGGGCTACGAGCAGTACTTC,TRBJ2-7,TRBD1,.,TRBV5-1
CASSLYGLAGYTGELFF,TGTGCCAGCAGTTTATATGGACTAGCGGGGTACACCGGGGAGCTGTTTTTT,TRBJ2-2,TRBD2,.,TRBV27
CASSLKTGSEKLFF,TGTGCCAGCAGTTTAAAGACAGGGTCGGAAAAACTGTTTTTT,TRBJ1-4,TRBD1,.,TRBV27
CASSRDRGHWDYGYTF,TGTGCCAGCAGCCGGGACAGGGGGCACTGGGACTATGGCTACACCTTC,TRBJ1-2,TRBD1,few,TRBV2
CASSKSSGPSYEQYF,TGTGCCAGCAGCAAATCTAGCGGGCCATCCTACGAGCAGTACTTC,TRBJ2-7,TRBD2,.,TRBV11-2
CASSYSRGLTEAFF,TGTGCCAGCAGTTACTCCAGGGGGCTTACTGAAGCTTTCTTT,TRBJ1-1,TRBD1,.,TRBV6-5
CASSFPGTGMNSPLHF,TGTGCCAGCAGCTTTCCCGGGACAGGGATGAATTCGCCCCTCCACTTT,TRBJ1-6,TRBD1,.,TRBV5-6
CSATGNYGYTF,TGCAGTGCTACAGGGAACTATGGCTACACCTTC,TRBJ1-2,.,.,TRBV20-1
CASSPITGVGTEAFF,TGTGCCAGCAGCCCGATAACGGGGGTGGGCACTGAAGCTTTCTTT,TRBJ1-1,.,.,TRBV7-9
CASIDRGSLKLTGELFF,TGTGCCAGCATCGACAGGGGCTCCTTAAAGCTTACCGGGGAGCTGTTTTTT,TRBJ2-2,TRBD1,.,TRBV2
CSSRGLAENEQFF,TGCAGCTCCCGGGGACTAGCGGAGAATGAGCAGTTCTTC,TRBJ2-1,TRBD2,.,TRBV29-1
CASSHQQGLEETQYF,TGCGCCAGCAGCCATCAACAGGGATTGGAAGAGACCCAGTACTTC,TRBJ2-5,.,.,TRBV5-1
CASSIEGQSQHF,TGTGCCAGTAGTATAGAAGGACAGTCCCAGCATTTT,TRBJ1-5,.,.,TRBV19
CASSLTGGFTEAFF,TGTGCCAGCAGCCTGACAGGGGGCTTCACTGAAGCTTTCTTT,TRBJ1-1,TRBD1,.,TRBV7-6
CAMGGTGNTIYF,TGTGCAATGGGAGGGACTGGAAACACCATATATTTT,TRBJ1-3,.,few,TRBV5-4
CASSSQDRYNEQFF,TGTGCCAGCAGCTCCCAGGACAGATACAATGAGCAGTTCTTC,TRBJ2-1,.,few,TRBV7-2
CASSFSQGGYHQGYTF,TGTGCCAGCAGTTTTTCACAGGGGGGCTACCACCAGGGCTACACCTTC,TRBJ1-2,TRBD1,.,TRBV6-5